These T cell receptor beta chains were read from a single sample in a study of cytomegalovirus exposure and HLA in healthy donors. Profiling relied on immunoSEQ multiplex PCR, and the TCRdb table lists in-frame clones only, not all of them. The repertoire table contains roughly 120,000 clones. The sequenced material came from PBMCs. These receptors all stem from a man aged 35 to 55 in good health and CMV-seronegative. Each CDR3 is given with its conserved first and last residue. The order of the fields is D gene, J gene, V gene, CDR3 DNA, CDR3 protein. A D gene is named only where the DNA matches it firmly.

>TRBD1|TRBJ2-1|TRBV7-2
TGTGCCAGCAGCCCCCGACAGGGCACCTACAATGAGCAGTTCTTC
CASSPRQGTYNEQFF
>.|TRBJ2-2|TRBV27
TGTGCCAGCAGCCCCTTCGCCGGGGAGCTGTTTTTT
CASSPFAGELFF
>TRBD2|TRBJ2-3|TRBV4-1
TGCGCCAGCAGCCAAGTAATCACGGGACTAGCGGGAGCGGATACGCAGTATTTT
CASSQVITGLAGADTQYF
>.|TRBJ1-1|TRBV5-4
TGTGCCGGACGCCGGAGGGGCGGTCCCGGTACTGAAGCTTTCTTT
CAGRRRGGPGTEAFF
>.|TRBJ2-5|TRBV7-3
TGTGCCAGCAGCTTAACTACAGGGTTCCAAGAGACCCAGTACTTC
CASSLTTGFQETQYF
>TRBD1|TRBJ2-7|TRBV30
TGTGCCCGTGGACAGGGAGGTTCCGAGCAGTACTTC
CARGQGGSEQYF
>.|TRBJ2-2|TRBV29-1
TGCAGCGTTTACAGACAAACCGGGGAGCTGTTTTTT
CSVYRQTGELFF
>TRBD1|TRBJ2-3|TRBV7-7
TGTGCTAGCAGCCCGGGACAGGGATCAGATACGCAGTATTTT
CASSPGQGSDTQYF
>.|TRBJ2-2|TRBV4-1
TGCGCCAGCAGCCAAGTACGGGGAAGGTCTCAGGTGGACGGGGAGCTGTTTTTT
CASSQVRGRSQVDGELFF
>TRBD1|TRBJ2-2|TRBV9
TGTGCCAGCAGCTCGCCAACAGGGGGTTCTTACACCGGGGAGCTGTTTTTT
CASSSPTGGSYTGELFF
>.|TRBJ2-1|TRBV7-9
TGTGCCAGCAGCTTAGGTGCTCCCCGGACTAAATCAAATGAGCAGTTCTTC
CASSLGAPRTKSNEQFF
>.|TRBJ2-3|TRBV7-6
TGTGCCAGCAGCCTTAGCCCCTTAGTGAAAGATACGCAGTATTTT
CASSLSPLVKDTQYF
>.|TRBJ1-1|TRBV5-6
TGTGCCAGCAGCCCTCTTGAGAAGAACACTGAAGCTTTCTTT
CASSPLEKNTEAFF
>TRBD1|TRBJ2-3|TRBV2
TGTGCCAGCAAGGGACAGAGCTTGACTAGCACAGATACGCAGTATTTT
CASKGQSLTSTDTQYF
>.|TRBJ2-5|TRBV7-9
TGTGCCAGCAGCCTTGGTCTAGGCCAAGAGACCCAGTACTTC
CASSLGLGQETQYF
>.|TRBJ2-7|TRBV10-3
TGTGCCATCAGTGAGCCTGGAAAGACGTTCACAGGGAACGAGCAGTACTTC
CAISEPGKTFTGNEQYF
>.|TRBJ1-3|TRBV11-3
TGTGCCAGCAGCTTAGGCACGTCCGGGGGACTTGGTACCACCATATATTTT
CASSLGTSGGLGTTIYF
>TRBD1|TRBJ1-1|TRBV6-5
TGTGCCAGCAGCTGGGGACAGGCGAACACTGAAGCTTTCTTT
CASSWGQANTEAFF
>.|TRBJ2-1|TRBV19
TGTGCCAGTAGTCTACGGCTAGCTTACGATGAGCAGTTCTTC
CASSLRLAYDEQFF
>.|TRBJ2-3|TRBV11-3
TGTGCCAGCAGCTTAGCGGGGGCAGATACGCAGTATTTT
CASSLAGADTQYF
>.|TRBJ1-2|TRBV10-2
TGCGCCAGCAGTGAACAGGACGGAAGCCTTATGAGCTACACCTTC
CASSEQDGSLMSYTF
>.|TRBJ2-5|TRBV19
TGTGCCAGTACTCCGACAGGAAAAGAGACCCAGTACTTC
CASTPTGKETQYF
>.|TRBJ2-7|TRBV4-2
TGTGCCAGCAGTCCCGCGGCGGGGCAGTCCTACGAGCAGTACTTC
CASSPAAGQSYEQYF
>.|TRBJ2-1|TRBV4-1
TGCGCCAGCAGCCAAGCCCGCCAGGGTGGTGAGCAGTTCTTC
CASSQARQGGEQFF
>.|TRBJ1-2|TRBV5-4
TGTGCCAGCAGCCTCGACGGGGATTATGGCTACACCTTC
CASSLDGDYGYTF
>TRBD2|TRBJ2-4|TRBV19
TGTGCCAGTAGTATAACGCTAGCGGGAGGGCCTGGGAGAGCCAAAAACATTCAGTACTTC
CASSITLAGGPGRAKNIQYF
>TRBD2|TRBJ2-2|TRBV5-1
TGCGCCAGCAGCTTGGTAGCGGGAATTAGTGGCACCGGGGAGCTGTTTTTT
CASSLVAGISGTGELFF
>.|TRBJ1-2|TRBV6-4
TGTGCCAGCAGTGACCCCCAAACAGACAACTATGGCTACACCTTC
CASSDPQTDNYGYTF
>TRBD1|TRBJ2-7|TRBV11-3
TGTGCCAGCAGACGCGCCAGACAGGGCTACGAGCAGTACTTC
CASRRARQGYEQYF
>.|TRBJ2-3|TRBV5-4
TGTGCCAGCAGCTTCAATTCTCGGTGGGATACGCAGTATTTT
CASSFNSRWDTQYF
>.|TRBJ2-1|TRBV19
TGTGCCAGTAGCAACCTAGCGTCCTCCTACAATGAGCAGTTCTTC
CASSNLASSYNEQFF
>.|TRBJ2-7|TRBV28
TGTGCCAGCAGTGCCCCCGGGACTGATCTCTACGAGCAGTACTTC
CASSAPGTDLYEQYF
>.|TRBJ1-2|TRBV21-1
TGTGCCAGCATCCCGACGGGACAGCAATCGTTTCGCTCTTATGGCTACACCTTC
CASIPTGQQSFRSYGYTF
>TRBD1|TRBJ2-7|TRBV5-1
TGCGCCAGCAGCTTAGACAGGGAAGGGGTCTCCTACGAGCAGTACTTC
CASSLDREGVSYEQYF
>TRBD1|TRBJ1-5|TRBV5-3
TGTGCCAGCTACAGGGGTGAGCGCAATCAGCCCCAGCATTTT
CASYRGERNQPQHF
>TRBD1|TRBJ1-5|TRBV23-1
TGCGCCAGCAGTCCCCCGCCACCCGAGGACAGGGAGTGGGGCAATCAGCCCCAGCATTTT
CASSPPPPEDREWGNQPQHF
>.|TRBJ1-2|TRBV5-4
TGTGCCAGCAGCTTGGACAGGCTAGGTGGCTACACCTTC
CASSLDRLGGYTF